This T cell receptor beta chain is from a study of T-cell memory formation after mild COVID-19. Study-level information: The TCR clusters were mostly specific to one donor. Study findings and constraints: Among clones contracting day 15 to 85, CD4/CD8 was balanced, whereas later expanders leaned CD4+.

In its sample, this clonotype was seen a few times. Its antigen is not identified. TCR alpha and TCR beta cDNA libraries with sample barcodes and UMIs came from 5'RACE using constant-segment primers. MiXCR was run by TCRdb on the 5' RACE reads, yielding one entry per CDR3 protein. The repertoire holds about 450,000 distinct CDR3 sequences, with roughly a quarter as singletons. CDR1 and CDR2 (germline): MNHEY, SVGAGI. This CDR3 region has 16 residues. The trim removed 4 bases at V and 3 bases at J, leaving 12 bases unmatched. The gene calls are TRBV6-5 and TRBJ2-7, with 7 bases fitting TRBD1. The sequencing input was PBMCs or a T cell subset sorted from them (not recorded which). This receptor was taken from an adult woman who had mild COVID-19 (a few samples of this study predate the infection). Cell type and time point are not known. The CDR3 DNA sequence: TGTGCCAGCAGTTCACCCTTACGACAGGGAAACTACGAGCAGTACTTC. Translating gives CASSSPLRQGNYEQYF.